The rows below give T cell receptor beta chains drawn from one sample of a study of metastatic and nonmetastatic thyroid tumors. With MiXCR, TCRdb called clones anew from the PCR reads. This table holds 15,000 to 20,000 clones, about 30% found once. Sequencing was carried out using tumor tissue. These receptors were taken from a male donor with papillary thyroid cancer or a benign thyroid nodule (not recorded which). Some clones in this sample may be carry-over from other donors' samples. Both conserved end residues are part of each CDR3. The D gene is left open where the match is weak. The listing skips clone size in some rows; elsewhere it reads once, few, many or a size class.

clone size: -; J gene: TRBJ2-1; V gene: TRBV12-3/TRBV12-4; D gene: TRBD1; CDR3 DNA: TGTGCCAGCACTCCTGACAGGGCCAATGAGCAGTTCTTC; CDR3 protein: CASTPDRANEQFF
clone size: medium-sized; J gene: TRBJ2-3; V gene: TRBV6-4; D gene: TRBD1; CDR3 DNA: TGTGCCAGCAGTGACTCCCAGGGGGCAGATACGCAGTATTTT; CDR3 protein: CASSDSQGADTQYF
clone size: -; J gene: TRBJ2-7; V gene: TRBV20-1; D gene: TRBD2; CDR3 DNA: TGCAGTGCTTTAGACAGCGGACTAGCGGGGGGCTACGAGCAGTACTTC; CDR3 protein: CSALDSGLAGGYEQYF
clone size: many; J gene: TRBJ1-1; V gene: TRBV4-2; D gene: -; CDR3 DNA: TGTGCCAGCAGCCGAACAGGAAACACTGAAGCTTTCTTT; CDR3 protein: CASSRTGNTEAFF
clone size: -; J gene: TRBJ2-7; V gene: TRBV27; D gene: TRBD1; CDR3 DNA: TGTGCCAGCAGTTTATCGGGACAGAGCTCCTACGAGCAGTACTTC; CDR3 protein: CASSLSGQSSYEQYF
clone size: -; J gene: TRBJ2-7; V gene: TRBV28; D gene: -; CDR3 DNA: TGTGCCAGCAGTTTATTGGGAGTCTCCTACGAGCAGTACTTC; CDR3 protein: CASSLLGVSYEQYF
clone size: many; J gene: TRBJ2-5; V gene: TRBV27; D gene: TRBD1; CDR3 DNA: TGTGCCAGCACCTCATCTTGGGACAGGCAACCAGAAGAGACCCAGTACTTC; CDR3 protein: CASTSSWDRQPEETQYF
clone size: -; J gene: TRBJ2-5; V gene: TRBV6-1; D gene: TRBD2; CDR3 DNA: TGTGCCAGCAGCCAAGGACTAGCGGGAGTTGGGACCCAGTACTTC; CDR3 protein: CASSQGLAGVGTQYF
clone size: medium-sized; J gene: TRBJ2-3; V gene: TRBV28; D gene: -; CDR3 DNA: TGTGCCAGCAGTTTCGTGGGGAGGCTCACAAGCACAGATACGCAGTATTTT; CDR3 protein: CASSFVGRLTSTDTQYF
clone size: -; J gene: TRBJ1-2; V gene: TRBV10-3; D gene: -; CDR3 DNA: TGTGCCAGCAGTGACTCGACCGGGGGCTTCTATGGCTACACCTTC; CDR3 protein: CASSDSTGGFYGYTF
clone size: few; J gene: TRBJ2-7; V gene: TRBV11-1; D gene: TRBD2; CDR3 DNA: TGTGCCAGCAGCTTGACTAGCGCCTACGAGCAGTACTTC; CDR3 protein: CASSLTSAYEQYF
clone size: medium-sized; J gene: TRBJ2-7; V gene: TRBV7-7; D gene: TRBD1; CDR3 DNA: TGTGCTAGCAGCTTCACGGACAGGGGCTACGAGCAGTACTTC; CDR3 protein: CASSFTDRGYEQYF
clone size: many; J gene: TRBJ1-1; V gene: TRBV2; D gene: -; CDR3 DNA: TGTGCCAGCAGTTTTAGAGGAAACACTGAAGCTTTCTTT; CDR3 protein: CASSFRGNTEAFF
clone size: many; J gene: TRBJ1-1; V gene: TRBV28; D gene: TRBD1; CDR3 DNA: TGTGCCAGCAGTCACGGGACAGTCCCTGAAGCTTTCTTT; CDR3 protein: CASSHGTVPEAFF
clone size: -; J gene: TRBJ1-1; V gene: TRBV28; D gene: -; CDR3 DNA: TGTGCCAGCAGTTTATCAGCTGCTCTTGGGAACACTGAAGCTTTCTTT; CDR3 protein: CASSLSAALGNTEAFF
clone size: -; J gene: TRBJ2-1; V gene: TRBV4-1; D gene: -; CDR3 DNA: TGCGCCAGCAGCCAAGATTGGGCAGGGAAGGTGAATGAGCAGTTCTTC; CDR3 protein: CASSQDWAGKVNEQFF
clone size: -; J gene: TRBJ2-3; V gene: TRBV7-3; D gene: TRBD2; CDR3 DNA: TGTGCCAGCAGCTTCCCAGCGGGAGGGGGAAAGGATACGCAGTATTTT; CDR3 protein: CASSFPAGGGKDTQYF
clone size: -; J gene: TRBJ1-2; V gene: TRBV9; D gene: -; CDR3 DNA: TGTGCCAGCAGCGTAGGGAGGGTTGCGAACTATGGCTACACCTTC; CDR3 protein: CASSVGRVANYGYTF
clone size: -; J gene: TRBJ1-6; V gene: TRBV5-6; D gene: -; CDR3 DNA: TGTGCCAGCAGCCCTAACCGTAATTCACCCCTCCACTTT; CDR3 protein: CASSPNRNSPLHF
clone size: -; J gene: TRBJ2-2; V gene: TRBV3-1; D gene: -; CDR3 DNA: TGTGCCAGCAGGGATGGGGTGAACACCGGGGAGCTGTTTTTT; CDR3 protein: CASRDGVNTGELFF
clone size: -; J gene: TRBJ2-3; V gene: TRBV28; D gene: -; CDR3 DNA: TGTGCCAGCCATATCGCCGGGGCAGATACGCAGTATTTT; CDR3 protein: CASHIAGADTQYF
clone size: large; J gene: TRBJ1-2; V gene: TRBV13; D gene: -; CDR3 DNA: TGTGCCAGCAGCTTGGGTAGGGGCGGCTACACCTTC; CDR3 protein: CASSLGRGGYTF
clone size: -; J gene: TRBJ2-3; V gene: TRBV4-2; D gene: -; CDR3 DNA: TGTGCCAGCAGCCAAGATCCTGGCGGGACCACAGATACGCAGTATTTT; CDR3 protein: CASSQDPGGTTDTQYF
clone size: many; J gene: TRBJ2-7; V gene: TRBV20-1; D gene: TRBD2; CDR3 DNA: TGCAGTGCTAGAGGGGGACTAGCGGGAGTCATATCCTACGAGCAGTACTTC; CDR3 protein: CSARGGLAGVISYEQYF
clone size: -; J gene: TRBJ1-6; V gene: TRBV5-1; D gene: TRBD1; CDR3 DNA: TGCGCCAGCAGCCAGGGGGCCGGTTCACCCCTCCACTTT; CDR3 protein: CASSQGAGSPLHF
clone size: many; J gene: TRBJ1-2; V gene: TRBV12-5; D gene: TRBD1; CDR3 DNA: TGTGCTAGTGGTGATCCGGGACAGGGGGTGTTTGGCTACACCTTC; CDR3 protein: CASGDPGQGVFGYTF
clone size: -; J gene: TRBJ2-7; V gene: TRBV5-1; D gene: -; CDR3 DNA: TGCGCCAGCAGCCTTAGCGGCCCCTACGAGCAGTACTTC; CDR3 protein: CASSLSGPYEQYF
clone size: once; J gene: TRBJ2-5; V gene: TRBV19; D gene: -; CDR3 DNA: TGTGCCAGTAGTATCGGAGGGACACAAGATACCCATTACTTC; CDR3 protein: CASSIGGTQDTHYF
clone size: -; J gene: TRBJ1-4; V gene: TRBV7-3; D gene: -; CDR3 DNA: TGTGCCAGCAGCTTAGGGCCGGGAACGGGGGAAAAACTGTTTTTT; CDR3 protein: CASSLGPGTGEKLFF
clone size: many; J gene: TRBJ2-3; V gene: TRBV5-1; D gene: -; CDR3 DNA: TGCGCCAGCAGCTTGACCGGCTATGAGGGTACAGATACGCAGTATTTT; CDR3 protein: CASSLTGYEGTDTQYF
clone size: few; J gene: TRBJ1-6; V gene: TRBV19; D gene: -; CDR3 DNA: TGTGCCAGTAGTATTGGCAGGGATAATTCACCCCTCCACTTT; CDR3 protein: CASSIGRDNSPLHF